This T cell receptor beta chain is from a study of T cell repertoires in aging, cancer and after chemotherapy. Study context: Chronic lymphocytic leukemia patients on fludarabine- or bendamustine-based regimens gave paired samples before and after chemotherapy. Regarding the study as a whole: These repertoire data do not allow conclusions about immunological memory after chemotherapy. Across the chemotherapy interval, each cancer cohort showed higher median generation probability, suggesting thymic rebound.

Germline V gene sequence: CDR1 GTSNPN, CDR2 SVGIG (reference sequence). The V end lost 4 bases, the J end lost 4 bases, and 8 bases lay between the germline ends. CDR3 length: 12 residues. TCR beta rearrangements were amplified from peripheral blood genomic DNA. As concerns this clonotype: Its target is not known.

Rearranged V-D-J TRB sequences were amplified with a mixed TRB-A/B primer pool. One entry per CDR3 protein, called by TCRdb with MiXCR from the multiplex PCR reads. The data contain thousands of distinct CDR3 sequences, approximately 22% of them singletons. This sequence was found in a human donor with a blood cancer. The specimen was blood. The V and J genes are TRBV30 and TRBJ1-3; D is ambiguous. The CDR3 spells CAWNPGGNTIYF. DNA of the CDR3: TGTGCCTGGAACCCCGGGGGAAACACCATATATTTT. The full variable domain, rest sourced from reference TRBV30 and TRBJ1-3, is SQTIHQWPATLVQPVGSPLSLECTVEGTSNPNLYWYRQAAGRGLQLLFYSVGIGQISSEVPQNLSASRPQDRQFILSSKKLLLSDSGFYLCAWNPGGNTIYFGEGSWLTVV.